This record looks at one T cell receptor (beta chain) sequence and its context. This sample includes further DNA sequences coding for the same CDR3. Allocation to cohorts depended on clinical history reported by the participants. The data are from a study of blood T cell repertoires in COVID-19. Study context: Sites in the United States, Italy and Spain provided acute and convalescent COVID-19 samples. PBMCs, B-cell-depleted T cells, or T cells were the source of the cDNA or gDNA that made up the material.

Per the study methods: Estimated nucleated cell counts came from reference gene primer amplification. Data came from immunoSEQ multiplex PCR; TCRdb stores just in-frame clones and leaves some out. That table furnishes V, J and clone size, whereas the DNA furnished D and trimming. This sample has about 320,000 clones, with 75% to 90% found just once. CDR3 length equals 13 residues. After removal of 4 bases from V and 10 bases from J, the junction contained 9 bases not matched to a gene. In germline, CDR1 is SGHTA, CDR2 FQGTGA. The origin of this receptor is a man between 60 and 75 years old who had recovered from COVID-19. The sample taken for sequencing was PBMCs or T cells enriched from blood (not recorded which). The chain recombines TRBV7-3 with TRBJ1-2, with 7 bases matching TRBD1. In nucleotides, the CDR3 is TGTGCCAGCAGCTCGGGGGAAACAGGGGACTACACCTTC. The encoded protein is CASSSGETGDYTF.